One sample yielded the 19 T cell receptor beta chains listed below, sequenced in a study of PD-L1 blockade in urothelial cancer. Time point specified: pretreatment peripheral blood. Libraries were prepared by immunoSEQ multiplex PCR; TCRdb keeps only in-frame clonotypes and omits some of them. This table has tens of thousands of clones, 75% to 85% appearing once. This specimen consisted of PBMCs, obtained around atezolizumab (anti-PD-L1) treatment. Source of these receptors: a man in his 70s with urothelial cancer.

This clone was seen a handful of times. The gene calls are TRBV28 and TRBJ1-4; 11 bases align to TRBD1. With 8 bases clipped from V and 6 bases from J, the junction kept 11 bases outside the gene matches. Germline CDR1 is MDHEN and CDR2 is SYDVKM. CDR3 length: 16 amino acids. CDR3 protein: CASRGQGADRDEKLFF. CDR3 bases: TGTGCCAGCCGAGGACAGGGGGCGGATCGGGATGAAAAACTGTTTTTT.

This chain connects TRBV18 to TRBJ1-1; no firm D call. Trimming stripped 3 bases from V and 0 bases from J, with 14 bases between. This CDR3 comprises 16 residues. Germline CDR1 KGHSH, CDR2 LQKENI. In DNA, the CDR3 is TGTGCCAGCTCACCGGGTGGAGGCCGGGTGAACACTGAAGCTTTCTTT. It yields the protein CASSPGGGRVNTEAFF.

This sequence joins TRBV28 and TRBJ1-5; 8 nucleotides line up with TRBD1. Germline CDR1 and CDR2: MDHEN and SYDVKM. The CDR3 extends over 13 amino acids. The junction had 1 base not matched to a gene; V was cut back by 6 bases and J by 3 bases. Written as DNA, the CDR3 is TGTGCCAGCAGGACAGGGGACAATCAGCCCCAGCATTTT. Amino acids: CASRTGDNQPQHF. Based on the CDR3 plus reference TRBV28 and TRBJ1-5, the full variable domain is DVKVTQSSRYLVKRTGEKVFLECVQDMDHENMFWYRQDPGLGLRLIYFSYDVKMKEKGDIPEGYSVSREKKERFSLILESASTNQTSMYLCASRTGDNQPQHFGDGTRLSIL.

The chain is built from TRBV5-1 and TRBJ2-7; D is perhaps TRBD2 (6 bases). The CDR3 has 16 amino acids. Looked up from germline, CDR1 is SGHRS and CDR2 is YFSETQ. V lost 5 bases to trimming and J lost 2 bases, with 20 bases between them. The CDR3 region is CASSTSGRPLTYEQYF. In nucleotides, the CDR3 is TGCGCCAGCAGTACTTCCGGGAGACCATTAACCTACGAGCAGTACTTC.

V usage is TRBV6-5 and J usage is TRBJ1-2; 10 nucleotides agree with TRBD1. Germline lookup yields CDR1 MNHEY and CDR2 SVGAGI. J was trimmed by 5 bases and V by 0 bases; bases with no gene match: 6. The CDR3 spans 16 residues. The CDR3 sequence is CASSYSTGGLWYGYTF. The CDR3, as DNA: TGTGCCAGCAGTTACTCGACAGGGGGCCTTTGGTATGGCTACACCTTC.

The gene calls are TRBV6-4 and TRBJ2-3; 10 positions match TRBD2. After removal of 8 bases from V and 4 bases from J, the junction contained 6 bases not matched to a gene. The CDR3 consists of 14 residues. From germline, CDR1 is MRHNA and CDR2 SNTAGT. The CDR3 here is CASFPSGSPDTQYF. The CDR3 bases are TGTGCCAGCTTTCCTAGCGGGAGCCCAGATACGCAGTATTTT.

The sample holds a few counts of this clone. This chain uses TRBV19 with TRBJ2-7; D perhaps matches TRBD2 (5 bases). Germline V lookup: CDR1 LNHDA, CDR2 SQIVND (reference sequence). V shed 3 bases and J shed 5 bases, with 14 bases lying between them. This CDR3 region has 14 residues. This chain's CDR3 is CASSILARLDEQYF. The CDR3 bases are TGTGCCAGTAGTATCCTAGCCCGGCTAGACGAGCAGTACTTC.

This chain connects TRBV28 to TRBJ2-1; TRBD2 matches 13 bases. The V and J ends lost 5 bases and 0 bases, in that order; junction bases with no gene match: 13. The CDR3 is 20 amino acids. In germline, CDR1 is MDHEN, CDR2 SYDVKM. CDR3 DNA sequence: TGTGCCAGCAGTAACGGACTAGCGGGAGTTGGCCGAGGCTCCTACAATGAGCAGTTCTTC. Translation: CASSNGLAGVGRGSYNEQFF.

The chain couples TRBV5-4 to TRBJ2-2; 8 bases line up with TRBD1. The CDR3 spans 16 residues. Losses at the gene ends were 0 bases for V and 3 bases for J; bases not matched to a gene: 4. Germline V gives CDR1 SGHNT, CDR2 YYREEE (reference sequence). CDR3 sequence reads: CASSLASDRDTGELFF. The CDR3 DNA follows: TGTGCCAGCAGCTTGGCCTCGGACAGGGACACCGGGGAGCTGTTTTTT.

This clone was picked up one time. Written as DNA, the CDR3 is TGTGCCAGCAGCGAACGGGGGGGATCCAAAAACATTCAGTACTTC. Protein: CASSERGGSKNIQYF. This rearrangement joins TRBV7-9 to TRBJ2-4; TRBD2 agrees at 8 bases. CDR3 length equals 15 residues. V trimming: 5 bases; J trimming: 2 bases; junction bases outside the gene matches: 5. Germline V gives CDR1 SEHNR, CDR2 FQNEAQ (reference sequence).

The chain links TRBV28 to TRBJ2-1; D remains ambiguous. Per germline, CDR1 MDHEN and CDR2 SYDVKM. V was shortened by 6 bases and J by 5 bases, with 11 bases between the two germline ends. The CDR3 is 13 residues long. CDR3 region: CASSIPNHNEQFF. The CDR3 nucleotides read TGTGCCAGCAGCATACCTAACCACAATGAGCAGTTCTTC.

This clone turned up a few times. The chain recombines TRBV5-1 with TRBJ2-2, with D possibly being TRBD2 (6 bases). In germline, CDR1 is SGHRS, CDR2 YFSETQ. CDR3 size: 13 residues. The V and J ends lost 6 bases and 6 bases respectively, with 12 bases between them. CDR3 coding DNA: TGCGCCAGCAACCGGGACTCCGCCGGGGAGCTGTTTTTT. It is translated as CASNRDSAGELFF.

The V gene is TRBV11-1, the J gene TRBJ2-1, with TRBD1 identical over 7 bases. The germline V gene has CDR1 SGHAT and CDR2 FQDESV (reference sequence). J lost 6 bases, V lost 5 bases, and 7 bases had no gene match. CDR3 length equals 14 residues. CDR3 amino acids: CASSLTAGGNEQFF. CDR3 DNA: TGTGCCAGCAGCCTGACGGCAGGGGGCAATGAGCAGTTCTTC.

The CDR3: CASSPDRGRQPQHF. The CDR3 nucleotides are TGTGCCAGCAGCCCCGACAGGGGAAGGCAGCCCCAGCATTTT. The J gene is TRBJ1-5, the V gene TRBV2; 8 nucleotides align to TRBD1. The V gene end was trimmed by 6 bases and the J gene end by 7 bases; junction bases not matched to a gene: 8. Per the germline V gene, CDR1 is SNHLY and CDR2 is FYNNEI. The length of the CDR3 is 14 residues.

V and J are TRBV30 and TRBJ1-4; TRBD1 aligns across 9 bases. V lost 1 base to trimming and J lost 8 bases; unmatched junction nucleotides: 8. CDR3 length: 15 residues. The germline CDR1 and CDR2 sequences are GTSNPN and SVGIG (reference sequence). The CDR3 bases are TGTGCCTGGAGTGCCTGGACAGGGGTCCGGGAAAAACTGTTTTTT. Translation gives CAWSAWTGVREKLFF.

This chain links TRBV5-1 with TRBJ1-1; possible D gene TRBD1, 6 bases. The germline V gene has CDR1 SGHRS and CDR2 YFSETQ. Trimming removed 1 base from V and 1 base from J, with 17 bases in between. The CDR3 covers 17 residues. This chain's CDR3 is CASSLRIPGAPNTEAFF. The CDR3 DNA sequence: TGCGCCAGCAGCTTGAGGATTCCAGGGGCCCCGAACACTGAAGCTTTCTTT.

CDR3 sequence: CASHLAGAPDEQYF. The DNA of the CDR3 is TGTGCCAGCCACTTAGCGGGAGCACCCGACGAGCAGTACTTC. This sequence joins TRBV19 and TRBJ2-7; 9 bases are a match to TRBD2. CDR1 LNHDA and CDR2 SQIVND come from the germline V gene (reference sequence). There are 14 residues in the CDR3. Trimming removed 9 bases from V and 5 bases from J; junction bases left unmatched: 11.

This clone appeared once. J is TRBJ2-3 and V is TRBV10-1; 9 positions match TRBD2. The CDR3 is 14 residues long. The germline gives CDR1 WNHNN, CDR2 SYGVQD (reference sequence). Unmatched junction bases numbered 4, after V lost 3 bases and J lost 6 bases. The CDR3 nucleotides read TGCGCCAGCAGTGATAGCGGGAGAGTGGATACGCAGTATTTT. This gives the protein CASSDSGRVDTQYF.

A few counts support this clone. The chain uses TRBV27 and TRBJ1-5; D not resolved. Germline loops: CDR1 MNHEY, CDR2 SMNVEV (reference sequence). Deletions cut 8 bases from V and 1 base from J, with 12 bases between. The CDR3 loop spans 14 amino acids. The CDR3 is CASAPSGSNQPQHF. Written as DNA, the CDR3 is TGTGCCAGCGCCCCATCGGGGAGCAATCAGCCCCAGCATTTT.